Shown below are 8 T cell receptor beta chains from a single sample sequenced in a study of blood T cell repertoires in COVID-19. The method was immunoSEQ multiplex PCR; TCRdb's version includes in-frame clones alone and lacks a portion of them. The table shows some 100,000 clones, with about 86% occurring only once. Specimen: PBMCs or T cells enriched from blood (not recorded which). Receptors were obtained from a woman aged 50 to 60 who had recovered from COVID-19.

This clone was seen once. The gene calls are TRBV18 and TRBJ1-2; TRBD1 agrees at 9 bases. Germline V CDR1 and CDR2: KGHSH, LQKENI. With V trimmed by 2 bases and J by 3 bases, 1 base remained unmatched. The CDR3 has 14 amino acids. The CDR3 reads CASSPGDRDYGYTF. DNA for the CDR3: TGTGCCAGCTCACCAGGGGACAGGGACTATGGCTACACCTTC.

The rearrangement links TRBV9 to TRBJ1-3, with no clear D. The CDR3 is 14 amino acids. V was cut by 2 bases and J by 2 bases, with 8 bases left in between. CDR1 is SGDLS and CDR2 is YYNGEE in the germline V gene. CDR3 bases: TGTGCCAGCAGCGTCGCCGGTCCTGGAAACACCATATATTTT. Protein sequence: CASSVAGPGNTIYF.

This clone has a single count. This sequence joins TRBV7-9 and TRBJ2-3, with D uncertain. The CDR3 has 13 amino acids. V lost 6 bases, J lost 4 bases, and 11 bases lay in between. Germline values: CDR1 SEHNR, CDR2 FQNEAQ (reference sequence). The CDR3 spells CASRPPGADTQYF. The CDR3 region has the DNA TGTGCCAGCAGACCACCCGGAGCAGATACGCAGTATTTT.

J is TRBJ2-1 and V is TRBV5-1; D gene unclear. Trimming stripped 1 base from V and 5 bases from J, with 7 bases between. The CDR3 spans 13 residues. Germline V gene sequence: CDR1 SGHRS, CDR2 YFSETQ. The CDR3 nucleotides are TGCGCCAGCAGCTTGTTTGAGAACAATGAGCAGTTCTTC. Translated: CASSLFENNEQFF.

The chain employs TRBV11-2 and TRBJ2-3; a weak D match, TRBD1 (5 bases). V shed 2 bases and J shed 0 bases, with 6 bases lying between them. Germline V gene lookup returns CDR1 SGHAT and CDR2 FQNNGV. The CDR3 is made up of 14 amino acids. The CDR3: CASSLRGSTDTQYF. CDR3 nucleotides: TGTGCCAGCAGCTTAAGGGGTAGCACAGATACGCAGTATTTT. The full variable domain, in which reference TRBV11-2 and TRBJ2-3 provide the parts outside the CDR3, is EAGVAQSPRYKIIEKRQSVAFWCNPISGHATLYWYQQILGQGPKLLIQFQNNGVVDDSQLPKDRFSAERLKGVDSTLKIQPAKLEDSAVYLCASSLRGSTDTQYFGPGTRLTVL.

The rearrangement links TRBV28 to TRBJ1-3; 7 bases map to TRBD1. From germline, CDR1 is MDHEN and CDR2 SYDVKM. This CDR3 contains 14 residues. V lost 7 bases and J lost 2; bases outside the gene matches: 5. In DNA form, the CDR3 reads TGTGCCAGCACTCTGACAGGGACTGGAAACACCATATATTTT. This codes for CASTLTGTGNTIYF.

The CDR3 loop is CASRQTPGQGNEKLFF. The CDR3 DNA sequence: TGCGCCAGCAGACAGACCCCGGGACAGGGAAATGAAAAACTGTTTTTT. This chain uses TRBV5-1 with TRBJ1-4; 9 bases line up with TRBD1. After removal of 5 bases from V and 5 bases from J, the junction contained 10 bases not matched to a gene. Germline-derived CDR1 and CDR2 are SGHRS and YFSETQ. The CDR3 has 16 residues.

The rearrangement links TRBV18 to TRBJ1-5; 9 bases fit TRBD1. This CDR3 has 16 residues. Germline V gene sequence: CDR1 KGHSH, CDR2 LQKENI. V lost 2 bases, J lost 3 bases, and 5 bases stayed unmatched. The CDR3 protein is CASSPGTGFINQPQHF. The DNA of the CDR3 is TGTGCCAGCTCACCAGGGACAGGGTTTATCAATCAGCCCCAGCATTTT. Supplemented by reference TRBV18 and TRBJ1-5, the full variable domain reads NAGVMQNPRHLVRRRGQEARLRCSPMKGHSHVYWYRQLPEEGLKFMVYLQKENIIDESGMPKERFSAEFPKEGPSILRIQQVVRGDSAAYFCASSPGTGFINQPQHFGDGTRLSIL.